This entry lists 29 T cell receptor beta chains sequenced from one sample in a study of pediatric ulcerative colitis. Some clones are missing from TCRdb's copy, which holds only in-frame ones; the method was immunoSEQ multiplex PCR. The top ten hold approximately 3.5% of the sample, which has 65,000 or so clones, 86% seen once. Sequenced input: blood. All receptors derive from a boy aged 10-17 years with severe ulcerative colitis.

This clone was found once. The chain is built from TRBV7-9 and TRBJ2-3; 12 bases fit TRBD2. V lost 4 bases, J lost 4 bases, and 12 bases stayed unmatched. This CDR3 region has 18 residues. In germline, CDR1 is SEHNR, CDR2 FQNEAQ (reference sequence). The CDR3 region is CASSSDMPSGREADTQYF. CDR3 nucleotide sequence: TGTGCCAGCAGCTCAGACATGCCTAGCGGGAGGGAAGCAGATACGCAGTATTTT.

The chain combines TRBV18 with TRBJ2-2; perhaps TRBD2 as D (5 bases). The germline CDR1 and CDR2 sequences are KGHSH and LQKENI. This CDR3 comprises 14 residues. V lost 1 base and J lost 4, with 7 bases in between. The DNA of the CDR3 is TGTGCCAGCTCACCACAGCGGAGCACCGGGGAGCTGTTTTTT. Amino acids: CASSPQRSTGELFF.

The chain uses TRBV9 and TRBJ2-7; 7 nucleotides line up with TRBD1. Germline trimming cut 4 bases from V and 2 bases from J; bases unmatched to any gene: 6. Germline V gene data show CDR1 as SGDLS and CDR2 as YYNGEE. The length of the CDR3 is 14 residues. The DNA of the CDR3 is TGTGCCAGCAGCCCCTTGACAGGGACCTACGAGCAGTACTTC. Protein product: CASSPLTGTYEQYF.

The V gene is TRBV2, the J gene TRBJ2-1; unclear D gene. The V gene lost 8 bases and the J gene lost 4 bases, with 6 bases spanning the gap. Germline V gives CDR1 SNHLY, CDR2 FYNNEI. This CDR3 region has 11 residues. CDR3 region: CASGPYNEQFF. The CDR3 DNA reads as TGTGCCAGCGGGCCGTACAATGAGCAGTTCTTC.

This chain connects TRBV27 to TRBJ2-3; TRBD2 matches 9 bases. This CDR3 is built from 19 residues. With V trimmed by 3 bases and J by 2 bases, 15 bases remained unmatched. Looked up from germline, CDR1 is MNHEY and CDR2 is SMNVEV (reference sequence). The CDR3 protein is CASSFWGGLAPLATDTQYF. In DNA form, the CDR3 reads TGTGCCAGCAGTTTTTGGGGGGGACTAGCCCCGCTGGCCACAGATACGCAGTATTTT.

This clone turned up a few times. The V and J genes are TRBV27 and TRBJ2-1; TRBD2 is a possible D gene (7 bases). V lost 10 bases, J lost 9 bases, and 25 bases lay in between. There are 15 residues in the CDR3. Germline values: CDR1 MNHEY, CDR2 SMNVEV (reference sequence). As DNA, the CDR3 is TGTGCCACCAGCGGGGCTGAATTTCGACAGGTTGAGCAGTTCTTC. Protein sequence: CATSGAEFRQVEQFF.

The chain links TRBV27 to TRBJ1-2; D gene unclear. Germline CDR1 reads MNHEY; CDR2 reads SMNVEV (reference sequence). The CDR3 covers 15 residues. V was pared by 4 bases and J by 7 bases, with 19 bases between. The CDR3, as DNA: TGTGCCAGCAGTTCTCCCCGGGCAGGTCGTGTTGGCTACACCTTC. It encodes CASSSPRAGRVGYTF.

V is TRBV19 and J is TRBJ2-1; the D call may be TRBD1 or TRBD2 (5 bases each). The germline V gene has CDR1 LNHDA and CDR2 SQIVND (reference sequence). This CDR3 has 14 residues. The germline V and J ends were trimmed by 0 bases and 6 bases, with 9 bases remaining between them. The CDR3: CASSIDNGGNEQFF. CDR3 coding DNA: TGTGCCAGTAGTATAGATAATGGGGGCAATGAGCAGTTCTTC. The whole variable domain, remainder taken from reference TRBV19 and TRBJ2-1, is DGGITQSPKYLFRKEGQNVTLSCEQNLNHDAMYWYRQDPGQGLRLIYYSQIVNDFQKGDIAEGYSVSREKKESFPLTVTSAQKNPTAFYLCASSIDNGGNEQFFGPGTRLTVL.

The chain has TRBV30 and TRBJ1-2, with D unclear. The CDR3 covers 13 residues. Trimming removed 0 bases from V and 7 bases from J, with 12 bases in between. Germline V gives CDR1 GTSNPN, CDR2 SVGIG (reference sequence). The CDR3, as DNA: TGTGCCTGGAGTGTAAAGGAATTCGGTGGCTACACCTTC. Its protein product is CAWSVKEFGGYTF.

The chain is built from TRBV6-5 and TRBJ2-1; TRBD2 matches at 7 bases. The junction had 5 bases not matched to a gene; V was cut back by 2 bases and J by 4 bases. The CDR3 consists of 15 residues. Germline-derived CDR1 and CDR2 are MNHEY and SVGAGI. The DNA for the CDR3 is TGTGCCAGCAGTTACCTCGCGGGGGTGTACAATGAGCAGTTCTTC. This gives the protein CASSYLAGVYNEQFF.

CDR3 sequence: CASSLSKGGVGPSYGYTF. The CDR3 DNA follows: TGTGCCAGCAGTTTATCGAAGGGGGGAGTGGGCCCTAGCTATGGCTACACCTTC. The V gene is TRBV27, the J gene TRBJ1-2; tentatively, D is TRBD1 (6 bases). Germline CDR1 reads MNHEY; CDR2 reads SMNVEV (reference sequence). The V gene lost 0 bases and the J gene lost 4 bases, with 21 bases spanning the gap. The CDR3 length is 18 residues.

The V call is TRBV5-1, the J call TRBJ2-3; D is possibly TRBD2 (5 bases). CDR1 SGHRS and CDR2 YFSETQ come from the germline V gene. V lost 1 base to trimming and J lost 4 bases, with 16 bases between them. The CDR3 runs to 16 residues. The DNA of the CDR3 is TGCGCCAGCAGCTTGCTATCGGCTAGCAGAGCAGATACGCAGTATTTT. Its protein product is CASSLLSASRADTQYF.

This clone was seen a single time. The rearrangement uses TRBV2 and TRBJ1-2; 8 nucleotides agree with TRBD1. Germline CDR1 SNHLY, CDR2 FYNNEI. There are 14 residues in the CDR3. V shed 1 base and J 3 bases; nucleotides not matched to a gene: 1. Written as DNA, the CDR3 is TGTGCCAGCAGTGAAGACAGGGGGGACTATGGCTACACCTTC. Its translation is CASSEDRGDYGYTF.

V usage is TRBV5-1 and J usage is TRBJ1-4; D is undetermined. The CDR3 extends over 12 amino acids. Trimming removed 0 bases at V and 7 bases at J, with 4 bases between. Germline V gene sequence: CDR1 SGHRS, CDR2 YFSETQ. The DNA for the CDR3 is TGCGCCAGCAGCTTGGGGGGTGAAAAACTGTTTTTT. Translation gives CASSLGGEKLFF. The whole variable domain, remainder taken from reference TRBV5-1 and TRBJ1-4, is KAGVTQTPRYLIKTRGQQVTLSCSPISGHRSVSWYQQTPGQGLQFLFEYFSETQRNKGNFPGRFSGRQFSNSRSEMNVSTLELGDSALYLCASSLGGEKLFFGSGTQLSVL.

The chain couples TRBV9 to TRBJ2-1, with 13 bases aligning to TRBD2. Looked up from germline, CDR1 is SGDLS and CDR2 is YYNGEE. Trimming removed 4 bases from V and 6 bases from J; junction bases left unmatched: 4. The CDR3 runs 15 residues. The CDR3 DNA sequence: TGTGCCAGCAGCACCAGGACTAGCGGGAGCAATGAGCAGTTCTTC. This codes for CASSTRTSGSNEQFF.

V and J are TRBV9 and TRBJ2-1, with 11 nucleotides matching TRBD2. This CDR3 is 20 amino acids long. Germline CDR1 and CDR2: SGDLS and YYNGEE. V lost 0 bases and J lost 4; bases outside the gene matches: 15. The CDR3 sequence is CASSVAPLSLAGGGYNEQFF. CDR3 in DNA: TGTGCCAGCAGCGTAGCTCCCCTCTCTTTAGCGGGAGGGGGGTACAATGAGCAGTTCTTC.

This sequence joins TRBV6-1 and TRBJ1-1; 8 nucleotides align to TRBD1. The V gene's germline CDR1 is MNHNS and CDR2 SASEGT. CDR3 length equals 14 residues. Losses at the gene ends were 4 bases for V and 4 bases for J; bases not matched to a gene: 5. The CDR3 sequence: CASSVTGVITEAFF. CDR3 in DNA: TGTGCCAGCAGTGTGACAGGGGTGATCACTGAAGCTTTCTTT.

This rearrangement joins TRBV6-5 to TRBJ1-1; perhaps TRBD1 as D (5 bases). CDR1 is MNHEY, CDR2 SVGAGI, per germline. Deletions cut 6 bases from V and 2 bases from J, with 13 bases between. The CDR3 spans 14 residues. CDR3 in DNA: TGTGCCAGCAGATACGATTGGGGCAACACTGAAGCTTTCTTT. Residues: CASRYDWGNTEAFF.

The rearrangement links TRBV2 to TRBJ2-1; TRBD2 aligns across 9 bases. Germline CDR1 SNHLY, CDR2 FYNNEI. The V segment lost 6 bases and the J segment 6 bases; nucleotides outside the gene matches: 3. The CDR3 contains 13 residues. The CDR3 here is CASSPTSGNEQFF. The CDR3 DNA reads TGTGCCAGCAGCCCGACTAGCGGCAATGAGCAGTTCTTC.

Written as DNA, the CDR3 is TGTGCCATTCGGGACAGAGAGACTCTCCCTGGGGCCAACGTCCTGACTTTC. The encoded protein is CAIRDRETLPGANVLTF. The chain carries TRBV10-3 and TRBJ2-6; 7 bases agree with TRBD1. The CDR3 has 17 amino acids. CDR1 ENHRY and CDR2 SYGVKD come from the germline V gene. V was pared by 9 bases and J by 2 bases, with 13 bases of the junction left unmatched.

The chain employs TRBV4-3 and TRBJ1-2, with unresolved D. The CDR3 is 12 amino acids. V was trimmed by 1 base and J by 6 bases, leaving 6 bases between them. Germline V gene sequence: CDR1 LGHNA, CDR2 YSLEER. CDR3 sequence: CASSQASDGYTF. Here the CDR3 DNA reads TGCGCCAGCAGCCAAGCTTCTGATGGCTACACCTTC.

V usage is TRBV7-9 and J usage is TRBJ2-1; D is undetermined. This CDR3 is 13 amino acids long. The V and J ends lost 3 bases and 7 bases respectively, with 10 bases between them. Germline V gives CDR1 SEHNR, CDR2 FQNEAQ (reference sequence). Here the CDR3 reads CASSFVRLNEQFF. The CDR3 DNA reads as TGTGCCAGCAGCTTTGTTCGGCTAAATGAGCAGTTCTTC.

The rearrangement joins TRBV5-1 to TRBJ2-1; TRBD2 matches at 8 bases. Trimming took 4 bases from V and 5 from J; bases not matched to a gene: 11. The CDR3 is 16 residues long. Germline V gene sequence: CDR1 SGHRS, CDR2 YFSETQ. The CDR3 region has the DNA TGCGCCAGCAGCCCCCCGGGAGCGGGAGTTGACAATGAGCAGTTCTTC. Protein product: CASSPPGAGVDNEQFF.

The chain combines TRBV6-1 with TRBJ2-5; 10 bases fit TRBD2. With 2 bases clipped from V and 5 bases from J, the junction kept 5 bases outside the gene matches. The CDR3 has 15 residues. The V gene's germline CDR1 is MNHNS and CDR2 SASEGT. The CDR3 here is CASSELAGGWETQYF. As DNA, the CDR3 is TGTGCCAGCAGTGAATTAGCGGGAGGATGGGAGACCCAGTACTTC.

The chain links TRBV18 to TRBJ2-5; no clear D. The CDR3 length is 13 residues. The V end was cut by 3 bases, the J end by 4 bases, with 9 bases between. Per germline, CDR1 KGHSH and CDR2 LQKENI. DNA of the CDR3: TGTGCCAGCTCACCCGACCAAGGAGAGACCCAGTACTTC. Translation gives CASSPDQGETQYF.

This chain's CDR3 is CASRRGTSGTYEQYF. DNA of the CDR3: TGTGCCAGCAGGCGAGGGACTAGCGGAACCTACGAGCAGTACTTC. The rearrangement joins TRBV6-5 to TRBJ2-7; the match to TRBD2 covers 11 bases. CDR3 length: 15 residues. Unmatched junction bases numbered 6, after V lost 6 bases and J lost 2 bases. In germline, CDR1 is MNHEY, CDR2 SVGAGI.

The chain carries TRBV5-6 and TRBJ2-7; D is perhaps TRBD1 or TRBD2 (5 bases each). CDR1 is SGHDT, CDR2 YYEEEE, per germline. CDR3 length equals 14 residues. V was cut by 4 bases and J by 0 bases, with 11 bases left in between. The CDR3 region is CASSLGPLSYEQYF. CDR3 coding DNA: TGTGCCAGCAGCCTGGGACCGCTCTCCTACGAGCAGTACTTC.

CDR3 DNA sequence: TGTGCCAGCAGAAAAAGCGGGACCCTGGGCGAGACCCAGTACTTC. Its translation: CASRKSGTLGETQYF. The V call is TRBV7-2, the J call TRBJ2-5; TRBD2 agrees at 7 bases. CDR1 and CDR2 from the germline V gene are SGHTA and FQGNSA. V lost 6 bases to trimming and J lost 5 bases; unmatched junction nucleotides: 12. The CDR3 has 15 residues.

This clone was detected only a few times. The rearrangement uses TRBV5-1 and TRBJ1-1, with D possibly being TRBD1 (5 bases). Germline V gives CDR1 SGHRS, CDR2 YFSETQ. This CDR3 has 14 amino acids. V lost 4 bases and J 4 bases, leaving 14 bases between the germline ends. In nucleotides, the CDR3 is TGCGCCAGCAGCGAGTACATGGGGGGCACTGAAGCTTTCTTT. It translates to CASSEYMGGTEAFF. The whole variable domain, filled in from reference TRBV5-1 and TRBJ1-1, reads KAGVTQTPRYLIKTRGQQVTLSCSPISGHRSVSWYQQTPGQGLQFLFEYFSETQRNKGNFPGRFSGRQFSNSRSEMNVSTLELGDSALYLCASSEYMGGTEAFFGQGTRLTVV.